This TCR beta chain was captured in a study of control samples from healthy donors and cancer patients. Assay used: immunoSEQ multiplex PCR; TCRdb lists only in-frame clones, some missing. The sample yields about 130,000 clones, 85% to 95% seen once. Sequencing was done on a sample of PBMCs. The source of this sequence is a man between 60 and 75 years old with colorectal cancer.

This CDR3 is CASSYDGDRDGYTF. CDR3 bases: TGTGCCAGCAGTTACGACGGGGACAGGGATGGCTACACCTTC. The rearrangement uses TRBV6-5 and TRBJ1-2; 9 bases are a match to TRBD1. The CDR3 runs to 14 residues. The V gene end was trimmed by 2 bases and the J gene end by 6 bases; junction bases not matched to a gene: 4. Germline V gene data show CDR1 as MNHEY and CDR2 as SVGAGI.